One sample yielded the 14 T cell receptor beta chains listed below, sequenced in a study of CD4+ T cells in melanoma. Sequencing used immunoSEQ multiplex PCR; TCRdb keeps in-frame clones, though not all of them. The data show around 11,000 clones, 65% to 75% seen once. The sequenced material came from cells from a culture (not recorded whether cultured in vitro). The source is a human donor with melanoma.

The chain has TRBV6-5 and TRBJ1-5; D is possibly TRBD1 (6 bases). Germline V gene sequence: CDR1 MNHEY, CDR2 SVGAGI. Trimming stripped 5 bases from V and 0 bases from J, with 11 bases between. The CDR3 is 15 amino acids. DNA of the CDR3: TGTGCCAGCAGTCGAACAGGGTTTAGCAATCAGCCCCAGCATTTT. It translates to CASSRTGFSNQPQHF.

There are a few counts of this clone. The DNA of the CDR3 is TGCGCCAGCAGCTCCTTTCAGACAGGGAATCGCTATGGCTACACCTTC. Translated, it gives CASSSFQTGNRYGYTF. The chain uses TRBV5-1 and TRBJ1-2, with 7 bases that match TRBD1. After removal of 3 bases from V and 4 bases from J, the junction contained 12 bases not matched to a gene. Germline V CDR1 and CDR2: SGHRS, YFSETQ. The CDR3 spans 16 residues.

This sequence joins TRBV14 and TRBJ1-1, with unresolved D. Germline V gives CDR1 SGHDN, CDR2 FVKESK. Trimming removed 1 base from V and 3 bases from J, with 9 bases in between. CDR3 length: 14 residues. The CDR3 nucleotides are TGTGCCAGCAGCCAAGCAGGAGTCCACACTGAAGCTTTCTTT. This sequence encodes CASSQAGVHTEAFF. Variable domain in full (rest from reference TRBV14 and TRBJ1-1): EAGVTQFPSHSVIEKGQTVTLRCDPISGHDNLYWYRRVMGKEIKFLLHFVKESKQDESGMPNNRFLAERTGGTYSTLKVQPAELEDSGVYFCASSQAGVHTEAFFGQGTRLTVV.

The chain is built from TRBV2 and TRBJ2-3, with D possibly matching TRBD2 (5 bases). The germline CDR1 and CDR2 sequences are SNHLY and FYNNEI. Trimming took off 4 bases at V and 0 bases at J, with 11 bases between the two ends. The CDR3 sequence is 15 residues long. Written as DNA, the CDR3 is TGTGCCAGCAGTGCCACTAGGAGTAGCACAGATACGCAGTATTTT. Translating it yields CASSATRSSTDTQYF.

The chain recombines TRBV5-1 with TRBJ1-1, with D possibly being TRBD1 (5 bases). Germline V lookup: CDR1 SGHRS, CDR2 YFSETQ. The ends were cut back, 0 bases at V and 6 bases at J, with 24 bases in the middle. The CDR3 is made up of 18 amino acids. CDR3 residues: CASSLAISQTAVKSEAFF. DNA for the CDR3: TGCGCCAGCAGCTTGGCCATTTCCCAGACAGCGGTTAAGTCTGAAGCTTTCTTT.

This clone has only a few counts. The chain uses TRBV18 and TRBJ2-5, with D possibly TRBD1 on 6 matching bases. With 2 bases removed from V and 2 bases from J, the gap between germline ends came to 9 bases. Germline V gene sequence: CDR1 KGHSH, CDR2 LQKENI. The CDR3 has 14 residues. The CDR3 bases are TGTGCCAGCTCACCAATGGACAGACAAGAGACCCAGTACTTC. Translating gives CASSPMDRQETQYF.

V and J are TRBV27 and TRBJ2-2; D is possibly TRBD1 or TRBD2 (7 bases each). V was trimmed by 8 bases and J by 2 bases, leaving 12 bases between them. The germline V gene encodes CDR1 MNHEY and CDR2 SMNVEV (reference sequence). The CDR3 spans 14 residues. CDR3 DNA: TGTGCCAGCCGCAGGGGGGGAAACACCGGGGAGCTGTTTTTT. This codes for CASRRGGNTGELFF.

The table lists this clone with a few counts. The genes are TRBV19 and TRBJ2-1, with D tentatively TRBD2 (5 bases). This CDR3 is 15 amino acids long. Germline V gives CDR1 LNHDA, CDR2 SQIVND (reference sequence). V lost 7 bases, J lost 2 bases, and 15 bases lay in between. Here the CDR3 DNA reads TGTGCCAGTAATGTTGGTCTGGGAGCCTACAATGAGCAGTTCTTC. This translates into CASNVGLGAYNEQFF. The complete variable domain, with remaining parts taken from reference TRBV19 and TRBJ2-1, reads DGGITQSPKYLFRKEGQNVTLSCEQNLNHDAMYWYRQDPGQGLRLIYYSQIVNDFQKGDIAEGYSVSREKKESFPLTVTSAQKNPTAFYLCASNVGLGAYNEQFFGPGTRLTVL.

This clone was observed a few times. The rearrangement joins TRBV15 to TRBJ2-3; D possibly matches TRBD1 or TRBD2 (5 bases each). Trimming took 0 bases from V and 9 from J, leaving 16 bases between them. The CDR3 loop spans 15 amino acids. Germline V gives CDR1 LNHNV, CDR2 YYDKDF (reference sequence). CDR3 bases: TGTGCCACCAGCAGAGACGGCTCGCCCGGGGCGACGCAGTATTTT. Protein product: CATSRDGSPGATQYF.

With respect to this clone: This CDR3 is also generated by other DNA sequences in the sample. The V and J genes are TRBV6-1 and TRBJ1-1; 7 bases map to TRBD1. V gave up 3 bases and J gave up 5 bases; unmatched junction bases: 3. Germline assignment: CDR1 MNHNS and CDR2 SASEGT. The CDR3 is 13 amino acids. In DNA form, the CDR3 reads TGTGCCAGCAGTGAGGTCAGGGGGACTGAAGCTTTCTTT. Translating it yields CASSEVRGTEAFF.

This chain connects TRBV15 to TRBJ2-3, with D tentatively TRBD1 (6 bases). Germline CDR1 and CDR2: LNHNV and YYDKDF (reference sequence). CDR3 length: 13 amino acids. Trimming cost V 3 bases and J 2 bases, with 6 bases left between them. The DNA for the CDR3 is TGTGCCACCAGCAGGGGGGCCACAGATACGCAGTATTTT. Protein product: CATSRGATDTQYF.

In the case of this clone: One end of the junction fails to match germline, which may point to a read error. The chain couples TRBV5-1 to TRBJ2-7; D not resolved. This CDR3 spans 13 amino acids. Per the germline V gene, CDR1 is SGHRS and CDR2 is YFSETQ. CDR3: CASSPFSSYEQYF. The CDR3, as DNA: TGTGCCAGCAGCCCCTTCAGCTCCTACGAGCAGTACTTC.

The chain links TRBV6-5 to TRBJ1-6; no clear D. Germline CDR1 reads MNHEY; CDR2 reads SVGAGI. This CDR3 comprises 14 residues. Trimming cost V 6 bases and J 6 bases, with 12 bases left between them. The CDR3 protein is CASRSRTLNSPLHF. The CDR3 DNA sequence: TGTGCCAGCAGGAGTCGGACTCTTAATTCACCCCTCCACTTT.

J is TRBJ1-5 and V is TRBV5-6; D is unclear. V gave up 0 bases and J gave up 3 bases, with 10 bases separating them. The CDR3 is 15 amino acids. Germline V gene sequence: CDR1 SGHDT, CDR2 YYEEEE. The chain's CDR3 is CASSLAGRFNQPQHF. CDR3 sequence (DNA): TGTGCCAGCAGCTTGGCTGGGAGGTTCAATCAGCCCCAGCATTTT.